What follows is one T cell receptor beta chain and its context. The CDR3 loop spans 15 amino acids. Germline V CDR1 and CDR2: MNHEY, SMNVEV (reference sequence). V shed 5 bases, J shed 0 bases, and the junction held 3 bases outside the gene matches. The source of the sample is a study of cytomegalovirus exposure and HLA in healthy donors. The study ran its PCR with 60 Vbeta and 13 Jbeta primers. Sequenced by immunoSEQ multiplex PCR; TCRdb stores in-frame clones only, minus some. This table holds some 77,000 clones, about four fifths found once. Sequenced input: PBMCs. The receptor was isolated from a man aged 50 to 59 in good health and CMV-seropositive. This rearrangement joins TRBV27 to TRBJ2-1, with TRBD2 matching 8 bases. In DNA form, the CDR3 reads TGTGCCAGCAGTCCGAGCGGGGGCTCCTACAATGAGCAGTTCTTC. Translation gives CASSPSGGSYNEQFF.